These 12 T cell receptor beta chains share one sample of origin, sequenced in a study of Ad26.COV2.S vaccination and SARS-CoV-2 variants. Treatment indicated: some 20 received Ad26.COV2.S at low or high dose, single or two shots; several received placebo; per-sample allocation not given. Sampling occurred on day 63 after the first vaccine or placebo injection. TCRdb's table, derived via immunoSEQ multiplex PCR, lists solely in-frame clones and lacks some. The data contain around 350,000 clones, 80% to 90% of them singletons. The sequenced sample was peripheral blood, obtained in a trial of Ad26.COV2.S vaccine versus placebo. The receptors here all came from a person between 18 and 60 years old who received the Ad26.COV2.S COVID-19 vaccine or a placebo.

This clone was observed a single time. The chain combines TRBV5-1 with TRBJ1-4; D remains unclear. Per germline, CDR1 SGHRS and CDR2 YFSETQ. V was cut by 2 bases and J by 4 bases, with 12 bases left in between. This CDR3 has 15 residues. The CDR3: CASSLMAVDNEKLFF. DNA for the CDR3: TGCGCCAGCAGCTTAATGGCAGTAGATAATGAAAAACTGTTTTTT.

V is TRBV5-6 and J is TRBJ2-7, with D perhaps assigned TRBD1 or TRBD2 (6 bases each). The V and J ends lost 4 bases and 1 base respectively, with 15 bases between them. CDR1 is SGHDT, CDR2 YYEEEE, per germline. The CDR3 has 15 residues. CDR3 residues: CASSSGSQGSYEQYF. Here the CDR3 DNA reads TGTGCCAGCAGCAGCGGGTCCCAGGGGTCCTACGAGCAGTACTTC.

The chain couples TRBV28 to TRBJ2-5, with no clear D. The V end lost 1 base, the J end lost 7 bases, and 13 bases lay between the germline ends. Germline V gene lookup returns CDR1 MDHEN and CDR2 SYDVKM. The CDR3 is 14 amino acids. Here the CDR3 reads CASSLLTVPGTQYF. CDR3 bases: TGTGCCAGCAGTTTATTAACGGTACCCGGGACCCAGTACTTC.

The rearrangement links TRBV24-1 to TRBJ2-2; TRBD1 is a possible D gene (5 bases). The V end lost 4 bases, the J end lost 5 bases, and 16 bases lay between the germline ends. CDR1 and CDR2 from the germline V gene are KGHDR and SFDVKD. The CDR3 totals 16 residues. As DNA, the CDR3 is TGTGCCACCAGTGACACAGGAAGAGACGGAACCGGGGAGCTGTTTTTT. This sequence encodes CATSDTGRDGTGELFF.

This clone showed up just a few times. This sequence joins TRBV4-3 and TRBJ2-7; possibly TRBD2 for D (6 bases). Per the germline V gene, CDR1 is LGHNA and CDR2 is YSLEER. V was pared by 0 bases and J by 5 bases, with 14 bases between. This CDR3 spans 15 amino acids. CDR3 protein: CASSQDRQEGDEQYF. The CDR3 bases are TGCGCCAGCAGCCAAGATCGTCAGGAGGGCGACGAGCAGTACTTC.

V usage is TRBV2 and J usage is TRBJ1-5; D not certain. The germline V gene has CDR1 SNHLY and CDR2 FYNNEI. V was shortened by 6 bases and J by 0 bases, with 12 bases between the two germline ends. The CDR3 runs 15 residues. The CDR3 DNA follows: TGTGCCAGCAGCCCAAGCGCGATTAGCAATCAGCCCCAGCATTTT. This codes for CASSPSAISNQPQHF.

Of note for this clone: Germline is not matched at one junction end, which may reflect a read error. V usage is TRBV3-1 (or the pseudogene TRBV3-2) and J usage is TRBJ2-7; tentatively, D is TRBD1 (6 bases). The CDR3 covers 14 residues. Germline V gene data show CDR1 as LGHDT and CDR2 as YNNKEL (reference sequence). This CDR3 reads CASSEERWGLEQYF. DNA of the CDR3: TGTGCCAGCAGCGAAGAGAGATGGGGGCTCGAGCAGTACTTC.

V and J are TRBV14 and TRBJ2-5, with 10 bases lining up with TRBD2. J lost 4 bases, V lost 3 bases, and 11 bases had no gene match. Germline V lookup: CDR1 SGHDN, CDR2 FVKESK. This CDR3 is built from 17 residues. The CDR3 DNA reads TGTGCCAGCAGCCACATCCTAGCGGGAGAGGGTCCAGAGACCCAGTACTTC. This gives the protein CASSHILAGEGPETQYF.

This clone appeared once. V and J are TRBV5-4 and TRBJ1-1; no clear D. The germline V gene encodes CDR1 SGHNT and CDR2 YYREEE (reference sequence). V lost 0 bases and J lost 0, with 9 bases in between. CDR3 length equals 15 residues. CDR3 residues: CASSLAGGLNTEAFF. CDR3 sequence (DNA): TGTGCCAGCAGCTTGGCAGGAGGGTTGAACACTGAAGCTTTCTTT. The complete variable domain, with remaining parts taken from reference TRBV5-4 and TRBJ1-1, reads ETGVTQSPTHLIKTRGQQVTLRCSSQSGHNTVSWYQQALGQGPQFIFQYYREEENGRGNFPPRFSGLQFPNYSSELNVNALELDDSALYLCASSLAGGLNTEAFFGQGTRLTVV.

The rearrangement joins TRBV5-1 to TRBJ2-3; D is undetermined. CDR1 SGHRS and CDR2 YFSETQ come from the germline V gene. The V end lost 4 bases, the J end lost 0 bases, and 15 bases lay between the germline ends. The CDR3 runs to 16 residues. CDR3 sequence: CASSPSVSVSTDTQYF. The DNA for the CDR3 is TGCGCCAGCAGCCCGTCCGTTTCAGTAAGCACAGATACGCAGTATTTT.

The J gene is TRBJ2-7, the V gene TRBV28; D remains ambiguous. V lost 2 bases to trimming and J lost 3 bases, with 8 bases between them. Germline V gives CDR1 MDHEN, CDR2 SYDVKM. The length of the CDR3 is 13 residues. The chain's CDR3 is CASSLAPSYEQYF. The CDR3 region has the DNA TGTGCCAGCAGTTTAGCGCCGAGCTACGAGCAGTACTTC.

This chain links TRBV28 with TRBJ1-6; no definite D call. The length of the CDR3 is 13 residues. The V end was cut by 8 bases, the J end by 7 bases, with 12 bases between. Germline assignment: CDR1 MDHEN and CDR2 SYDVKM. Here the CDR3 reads CASWKQYNSPLHF. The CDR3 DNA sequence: TGTGCCAGCTGGAAACAGTACAATTCACCCCTCCACTTT.